This T cell receptor (beta chain) appears in the sequencing data of a study of blood T cell repertoires in COVID-19. Study-wide context: Spain, Italy and the United States supplied samples that represented acute and convalescent COVID-19. Nucleic acid was either cDNA or gDNA, and it came from T cells, B-cell-depleted T cells, or PBMCs.

Germline V lookup: CDR1 KGHDR, CDR2 SFDVKD. V shed 4 bases, J shed 0 bases, and the junction held 6 bases outside the gene matches. The CDR3 is 16 residues long. Per the authors' pipeline: Counts of nucleated cells, estimated from reference gene primer amplification, were obtained. Here immunoSEQ multiplex PCR was the method, and the copy in TCRdb shows in-frame clones only, minus some. V and J calls and clone size are given by that table; D and trimming were obtained from the DNA. The sample lists 250,000 to 350,000 clones, around 87% occurring once. The clonotype comes from a woman aged 50 to 65 who had recovered from COVID-19. This chain connects TRBV24-1 to TRBJ2-3; 7 positions match TRBD2. Sequenced sample: peripheral blood. Here the CDR3 DNA reads TGTGCCACCAGTGACCGCCGGGACTATAGCACAGATACGCAGTATTTT. Its translation: CATSDRRDYSTDTQYF.